The 6 T cell receptor beta chains given below trace back to one sample, sequenced in a study of T cell responses to AZD1222 COVID-19 vaccine. Here immunoSEQ multiplex PCR was the method, and the copy in TCRdb shows in-frame clones only, minus some. The sample consists of roughly 100,000 clones, more than 70% of them appearing once. The source was peripheral blood, collected on day 0 of AZD1222 vaccination. The receptors here all came from an adult in good health.

This clone was picked up one time. The rearrangement joins TRBV6-5 to TRBJ2-1; TRBD2 matches at 10 bases. V lost 7 bases, J lost 8 bases, and 11 bases stayed unmatched. The CDR3 contains 15 residues. Germline V gene sequence: CDR1 MNHEY, CDR2 SVGAGI. The CDR3 nucleotides read TGTGCCAGCAAAGACATAGCGGGAGGTTTTTATGAGCAGTTCTTC. Translating it yields CASKDIAGGFYEQFF.

This clone was detected a few times. The chain uses TRBV10-1 and TRBJ2-2; the D is unclear. Germline assignment: CDR1 WNHNN and CDR2 SYGVQD (reference sequence). V gave up 6 bases and J gave up 1 base, with 6 bases separating them. The CDR3 has 13 amino acids. CDR3 protein: CASRDENTGELFF. In nucleotides, the CDR3 is TGCGCCAGCAGGGACGAGAACACCGGGGAGCTGTTTTTT.

The chain couples TRBV19 to TRBJ2-5; 8 bases are a match to TRBD1. Germline CDR1 is LNHDA and CDR2 is SQIVND (reference sequence). The V and J ends lost 5 bases and 5 bases, in that order; junction bases with no gene match: 10. There are 15 residues in the CDR3. In DNA, the CDR3 is TGTGCCAGTAGTGTACCGGCAGGGGGCGGTGAGACCCAGTACTTC. This sequence encodes CASSVPAGGGETQYF.

The CDR3 is CASSRGGGYYEQYF. DNA for the CDR3: TGTGCCAGCAGTCGCGGAGGGGGTTACTACGAGCAGTACTTC. The chain recombines TRBV14 with TRBJ2-7; D possibly uses TRBD1 or TRBD2 (6 bases each). Per germline, CDR1 SGHDN and CDR2 FVKESK. Trimming pared 6 bases from V and 3 bases from J, leaving 15 bases between. This CDR3 has 14 amino acids. The whole variable domain, remainder taken from reference TRBV14 and TRBJ2-7, is EAGVTQFPSHSVIEKGQTVTLRCDPISGHDNLYWYRRVMGKEIKFLLHFVKESKQDESGMPNNRFLAERTGGTYSTLKVQPAELEDSGVYFCASSRGGGYYEQYFGPGTRLTVT.

The chain couples TRBV7-8 to TRBJ1-1, with D unresolved. Between the trimmed V and J ends, which lost 1 base and 3 bases, there was a span of 9 bases. Germline CDR1 and CDR2: SGHVS and FQNEAQ. The CDR3 spans 14 residues. In nucleotides, the CDR3 is TGTGCCAGCAGCTTAGGGGGTAGGGACACTGAAGCTTTCTTT. Translated, it gives CASSLGGRDTEAFF.

V is TRBV2 and J is TRBJ1-1; D not certain. The CDR3 extends over 12 amino acids. The germline V and J ends were trimmed by 6 bases and 1 base, with 6 bases remaining between them. Germline CDR1 is SNHLY and CDR2 is FYNNEI. The CDR3 sequence: CASRRRNTEAFF. CDR3 DNA: TGTGCCAGCAGACGCAGGAACACTGAAGCTTTCTTT. Full variable domain (outside the CDR3, taken from reference TRBV2 and TRBJ1-1): EPEVTQTPSHQVTQMGQEVILRCVPISNHLYFYWYRQILGQKVEFLVSFYNNEISEKSEIFDDQFSVERPDGSNFTLKIRSTKLEDSAMYFCASRRRNTEAFFGQGTRLTVV.